The 14 T cell receptor beta chains listed next were all sequenced from one sample in a study of blood T cell repertoires in COVID-19 (dated by TCRdb to the early 2020s). Library preparation used the immunoSEQ multiplex PCR assay. Entries here come from immuneACCESS through TCRdb and include only in-frame sequences with V and J called. Some clones fail to appear in such tables; in the studies checked, an unresolved V gene covers under half of the shortfall, and the cause of the remainder is unknown. The sample table records fewer than 70,000 clones; 78% of these occur just once. Approximately 4.9% of the sample belongs to the ten largest clones. Sequenced input: peripheral blood. The receptors here all came from a human donor in a cohort sampled during active COVID-19.

The chain has TRBV27 and TRBJ1-5; a possible D gene is TRBD1 (6 bases). The V gene's germline CDR1 is MNHEY and CDR2 SMNVEV (reference sequence). V shed 2 bases and J shed 3 bases, with 8 bases lying between them. There are 14 residues in the CDR3. The CDR3 nucleotides are TGTGCCAGCAGTTTACGACAGGCCAATCAGCCCCAGCATTTT. Its translation: CASSLRQANQPQHF.

This clone has just a few counts. The chain combines TRBV29-1 with TRBJ2-7, with D perhaps matching TRBD2 (6 bases). This CDR3 has 12 amino acids. Trimming stripped 1 base from V and 6 bases from J, with 10 bases between. The germline V gene encodes CDR1 SQVTM and CDR2 ANQGSEA. CDR3 sequence: CSVEGGGAEQYF. In DNA form, the CDR3 reads TGCAGCGTTGAAGGAGGAGGGGCCGAGCAGTACTTC.

The rearrangement joins TRBV14 to TRBJ1-4; D possibly corresponds to TRBD1 (5 bases). This CDR3 is built from 17 residues. Trimming took 1 base from V and 6 from J, leaving 18 bases between them. The germline V gene encodes CDR1 SGHDN and CDR2 FVKESK. The CDR3 DNA reads as TGTGCCAGCAGCCAAGCCGGGGGGGGAGCCCGCTATGAAAAACTGTTTTTT. It translates to CASSQAGGGARYEKLFF.

J is TRBJ2-7 and V is TRBV7-9; D call uncertain. CDR1 and CDR2 from the germline V gene are SEHNR and FQNEAQ (reference sequence). The ends were cut back, 7 bases at V and 4 bases at J, with 14 bases in the middle. There are 13 residues in the CDR3. The CDR3 nucleotides read TGTGCCAGCACCCCAGATGGCCTTTACGAGCAGTACTTC. It yields the protein CASTPDGLYEQYF. Full variable domain (outside the CDR3, taken from reference TRBV7-9 and TRBJ2-7): DTGVSQNPRHKITKRGQNVTFRCDPISEHNRLYWYRQTLGQGPEFLTYFQNEAQLEKSRLLSDRFSAERPKGSFSTLEIQRTEQGDSAMYLCASTPDGLYEQYFGPGTRLTVT.

The J gene is TRBJ1-2, the V gene TRBV19; 7 positions match TRBD1. This CDR3 comprises 15 residues. Germline V gene lookup returns CDR1 LNHDA and CDR2 SQIVND (reference sequence). V dropped 3 bases and J dropped 1; count of bases not matched to a gene: 5. CDR3 region: CASSIDRDFNYGYTF. CDR3 nucleotide sequence: TGTGCCAGTAGTATCGACAGGGATTTTAACTATGGCTACACCTTC.

The rearrangement links TRBV18 to TRBJ2-7; D is perhaps TRBD2 (5 bases). CDR1 KGHSH and CDR2 LQKENI come from the germline V gene. The CDR3 loop spans 14 amino acids. The V end lost 4 bases, the J end lost 2 bases, and 12 bases lay between the germline ends. CDR3 amino acids: CASSQSGGTYEQYF. The CDR3 DNA sequence: TGTGCCAGCTCACAGAGCGGAGGAACCTACGAGCAGTACTTC.

CDR3 protein: CASSEEYRNSPLHF. CDR3 nucleotides: TGTGCCAGCAGTGAGGAGTATCGGAATTCACCCCTCCACTTT. The chain uses TRBV25-1 and TRBJ1-6; D not resolved. Trimming shortened V by 3 bases and J by 7 bases, and 10 bases separated the two germline ends. Germline CDR1 and CDR2: MGHDK and SYGVNS. This CDR3 region has 14 residues.

As to this clone: The same CDR3 can be traced to other DNA sequences in this sample. V and J are TRBV18 and TRBJ1-1; 8 bases map to TRBD1. Losses at the gene ends were 6 bases for V and 1 base for J; bases not matched to a gene: 10. Germline V lookup: CDR1 KGHSH, CDR2 LQKENI. The CDR3 runs 16 residues. The CDR3 nucleotides are TGTGCCAGCTCCCCAATGGGGGGACAGGAGAACACTGAAGCTTTCTTT. It is translated as CASSPMGGQENTEAFF.

The chain carries TRBV18 and TRBJ2-7; a weak D match, TRBD1 (5 bases). The CDR3 length is 15 residues. Trimming pared 2 bases from V and 3 bases from J, leaving 14 bases between. Germline V gives CDR1 KGHSH, CDR2 LQKENI. The CDR3 DNA reads as TGTGCCAGCTCACCAGTAGGACACCAGCACTACGAGCAGTACTTC. Translated: CASSPVGHQHYEQYF.

The chain employs TRBV9 and TRBJ1-3; 8 positions match TRBD1. Germline values: CDR1 SGDLS, CDR2 YYNGEE. J lost 3 bases, V lost 3 bases, and 5 bases had no gene match. The CDR3 is 15 residues long. CDR3 residues: CASSAQTGVGNTIYF. For the CDR3, the DNA is TGTGCCAGCAGCGCCCAGACAGGGGTTGGAAACACCATATATTTT.

V is TRBV19 and J is TRBJ1-1; TRBD1 aligns across 12 bases. Trimming cost V 3 bases and J 5 bases; bases outside gene matches: 4. Germline values: CDR1 LNHDA, CDR2 SQIVND (reference sequence). CDR3 length equals 15 residues. The CDR3 here is CASSMGQGAYTEAFF. In DNA form, the CDR3 reads TGTGCCAGTAGTATGGGACAGGGGGCTTATACTGAAGCTTTCTTT.

This chain's CDR3 is CASSSYGTRITQYF. The CDR3 coding sequence is TGTGCCAGCAGCTCTTACGGGACTAGGATAACCCAGTACTTC. V usage is TRBV11-2 and J usage is TRBJ2-5; 8 bases map to TRBD2. The CDR3 has 14 amino acids. Germline CDR1 is SGHAT and CDR2 is FQNNGV. V shed 4 bases, J shed 8 bases, and the junction held 9 bases outside the gene matches.

The chain combines TRBV2 with TRBJ2-7; possibly TRBD2 for D (5 bases). CDR3 length equals 13 residues. Trimming took off 5 bases at V and 0 bases at J, with 8 bases between the two ends. Germline loops: CDR1 SNHLY, CDR2 FYNNEI. This CDR3 is CASSPGVSYEQYF. The CDR3 DNA sequence: TGTGCCAGCAGTCCCGGGGTCTCCTACGAGCAGTACTTC.

This clone showed up just a few times. The chain links TRBV6-2 or TRBV6-3 to TRBJ1-5; D is perhaps TRBD1 (5 bases). Trimming took 2 bases from V and 3 from J, leaving 11 bases between them. The germline V gene encodes CDR1 MNHEY and CDR2 SVGEGT. CDR3 size: 15 residues. CDR3 region: CASSYGATPNQPQHF. CDR3 DNA: TGTGCCAGCAGTTACGGGGCCACCCCCAATCAGCCCCAGCATTTT.